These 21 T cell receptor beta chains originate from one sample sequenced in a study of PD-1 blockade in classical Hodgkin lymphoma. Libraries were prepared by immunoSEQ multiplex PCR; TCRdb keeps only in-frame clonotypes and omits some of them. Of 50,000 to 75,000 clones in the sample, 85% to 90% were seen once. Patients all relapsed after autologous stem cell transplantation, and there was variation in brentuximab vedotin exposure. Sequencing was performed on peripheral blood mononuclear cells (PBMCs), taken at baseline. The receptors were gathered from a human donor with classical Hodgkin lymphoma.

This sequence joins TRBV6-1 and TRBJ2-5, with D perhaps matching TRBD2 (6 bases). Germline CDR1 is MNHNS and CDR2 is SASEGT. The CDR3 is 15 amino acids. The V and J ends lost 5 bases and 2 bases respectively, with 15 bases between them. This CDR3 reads CASSHYKGTQETQYF. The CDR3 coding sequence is TGTGCCAGCAGTCATTACAAGGGGACTCAAGAGACCCAGTACTTC.

This chain's CDR3 is CASSLRPRNEKLFF. The CDR3, as DNA: TGTGCCAGCAGCTTAAGACCCAGGAATGAAAAACTGTTTTTT. This rearrangement joins TRBV13 to TRBJ1-4, with D uncertain. Germline loops: CDR1 PRHDT, CDR2 FYEKMQ (reference sequence). This CDR3 has 14 residues. V was cut by 2 bases and J by 5 bases, with 9 bases left in between.

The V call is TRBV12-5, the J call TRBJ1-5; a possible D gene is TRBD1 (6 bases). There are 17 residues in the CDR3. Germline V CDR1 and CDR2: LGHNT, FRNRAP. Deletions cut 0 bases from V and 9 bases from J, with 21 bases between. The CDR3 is CASGLVIRGNRHLPQHF. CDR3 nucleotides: TGTGCTAGTGGTTTGGTAATAAGGGGGAACAGGCACCTGCCCCAGCATTTT.

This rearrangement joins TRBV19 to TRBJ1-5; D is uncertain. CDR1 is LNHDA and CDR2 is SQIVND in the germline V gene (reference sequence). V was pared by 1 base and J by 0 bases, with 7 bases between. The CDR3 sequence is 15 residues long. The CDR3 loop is CASSIGRYSNQPQHF. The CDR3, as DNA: TGTGCCAGTAGTATAGGAAGATATAGCAATCAGCCCCAGCATTTT.

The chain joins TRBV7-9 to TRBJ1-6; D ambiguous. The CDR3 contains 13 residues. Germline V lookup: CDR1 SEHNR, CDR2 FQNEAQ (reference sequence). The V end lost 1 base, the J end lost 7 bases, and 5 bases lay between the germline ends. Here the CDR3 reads CASSLGNNSPLHF. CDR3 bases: TGTGCCAGCAGCTTAGGGAACAATTCACCCCTCCACTTT. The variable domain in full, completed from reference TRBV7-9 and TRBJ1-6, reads DTGVSQNPRHKITKRGQNVTFRCDPISEHNRLYWYRQTLGQGPEFLTYFQNEAQLEKSRLLSDRFSAERPKGSFSTLEIQRTEQGDSAMYLCASSLGNNSPLHFGNGTRLTVT.

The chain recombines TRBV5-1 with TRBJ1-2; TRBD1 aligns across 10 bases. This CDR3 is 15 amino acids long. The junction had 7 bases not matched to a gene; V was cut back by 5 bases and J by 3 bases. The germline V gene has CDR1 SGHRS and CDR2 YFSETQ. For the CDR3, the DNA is TGCGCCAGCAGTACCGGGACAGGGGTTTACTATGGCTACACCTTC. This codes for CASSTGTGVYYGYTF.

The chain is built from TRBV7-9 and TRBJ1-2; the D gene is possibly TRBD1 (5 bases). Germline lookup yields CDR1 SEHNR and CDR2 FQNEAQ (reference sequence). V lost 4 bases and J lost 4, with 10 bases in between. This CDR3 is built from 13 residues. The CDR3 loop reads CASSSGFAYGYTF. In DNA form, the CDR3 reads TGTGCCAGCAGCTCAGGGTTTGCCTATGGCTACACCTTC.

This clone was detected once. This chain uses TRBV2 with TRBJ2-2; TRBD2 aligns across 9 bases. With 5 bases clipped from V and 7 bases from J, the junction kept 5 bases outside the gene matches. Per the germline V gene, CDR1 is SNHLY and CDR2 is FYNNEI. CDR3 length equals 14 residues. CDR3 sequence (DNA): TGTGCCAGCAGTCGGACTAGCGCGATCGGGGAGCTGTTTTTT. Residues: CASSRTSAIGELFF.

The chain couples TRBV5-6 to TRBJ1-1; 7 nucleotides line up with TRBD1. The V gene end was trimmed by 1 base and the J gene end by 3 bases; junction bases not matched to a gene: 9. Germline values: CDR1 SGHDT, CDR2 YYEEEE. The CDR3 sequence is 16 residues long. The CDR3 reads CASSLPSQGMDTEAFF. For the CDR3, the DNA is TGTGCCAGCAGCTTGCCGTCACAGGGGATGGACACTGAAGCTTTCTTT. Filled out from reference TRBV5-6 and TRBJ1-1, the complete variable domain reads DAGVTQSPTHLIKTRGQQVTLRCSPKSGHDTVSWYQQALGQGPQFIFQYYEEEERQRGNFPDRFSGHQFPNYSSELNVNALLLGDSALYLCASSLPSQGMDTEAFFGQGTRLTVV.

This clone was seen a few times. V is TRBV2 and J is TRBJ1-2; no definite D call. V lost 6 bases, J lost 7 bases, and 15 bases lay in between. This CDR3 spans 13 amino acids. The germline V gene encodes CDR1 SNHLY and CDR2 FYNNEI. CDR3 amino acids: CASSTEIQSGYTF. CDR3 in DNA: TGTGCCAGCAGCACGGAGATACAGTCTGGCTACACCTTC.

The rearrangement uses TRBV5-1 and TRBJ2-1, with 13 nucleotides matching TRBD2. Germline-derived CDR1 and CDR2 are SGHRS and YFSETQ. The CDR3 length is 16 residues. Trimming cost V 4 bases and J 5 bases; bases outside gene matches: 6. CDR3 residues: CASSLGLAGRNNEQFF. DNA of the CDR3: TGCGCCAGCAGCCTGGGACTAGCGGGGCGCAACAATGAGCAGTTCTTC.

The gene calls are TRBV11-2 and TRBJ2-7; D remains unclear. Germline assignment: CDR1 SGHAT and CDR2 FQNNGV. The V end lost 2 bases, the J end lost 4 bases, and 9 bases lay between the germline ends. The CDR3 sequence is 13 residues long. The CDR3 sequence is CASSLTVLYEQYF. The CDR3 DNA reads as TGTGCCAGCAGCTTAACGGTGTTGTACGAGCAGTACTTC.

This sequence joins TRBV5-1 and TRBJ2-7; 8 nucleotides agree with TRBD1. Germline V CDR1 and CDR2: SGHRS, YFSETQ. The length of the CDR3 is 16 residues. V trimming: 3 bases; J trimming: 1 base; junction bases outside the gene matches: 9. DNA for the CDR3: TGCGCCAGCAGCTCCTACCGACAGGGGTATTCCTACGAGCAGTACTTC. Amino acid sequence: CASSSYRQGYSYEQYF.

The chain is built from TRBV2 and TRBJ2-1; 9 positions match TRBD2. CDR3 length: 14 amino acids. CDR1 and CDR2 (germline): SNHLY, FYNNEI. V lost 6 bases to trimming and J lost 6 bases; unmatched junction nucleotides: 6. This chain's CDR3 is CASRTGLARNEQFF. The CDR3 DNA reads TGTGCCAGCAGAACGGGACTAGCTCGCAATGAGCAGTTCTTC.

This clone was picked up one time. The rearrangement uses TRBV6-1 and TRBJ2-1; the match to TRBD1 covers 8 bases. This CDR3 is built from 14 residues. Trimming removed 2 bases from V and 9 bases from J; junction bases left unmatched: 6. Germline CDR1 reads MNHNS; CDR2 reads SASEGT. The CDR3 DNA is TGTGCCAGCAGTGAACGACCAGGGGGCGTTGAGCAGTTCTTC. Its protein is CASSERPGGVEQFF.

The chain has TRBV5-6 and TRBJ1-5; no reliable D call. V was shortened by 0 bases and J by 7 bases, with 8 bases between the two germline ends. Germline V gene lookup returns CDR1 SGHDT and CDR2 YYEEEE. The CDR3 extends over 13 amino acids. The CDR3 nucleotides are TGTGCCAGCAGCTTGGGTAGGGAACAGCCCCAGCATTTT. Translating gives CASSLGREQPQHF.

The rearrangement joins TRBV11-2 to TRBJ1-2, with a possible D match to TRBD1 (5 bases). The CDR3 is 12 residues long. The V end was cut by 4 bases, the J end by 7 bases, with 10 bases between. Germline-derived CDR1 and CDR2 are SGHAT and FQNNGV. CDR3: CASSSAGGGYTF. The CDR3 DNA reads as TGTGCCAGCAGCTCGGCCGGGGGTGGCTACACCTTC. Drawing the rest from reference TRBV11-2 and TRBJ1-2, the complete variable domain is EAGVAQSPRYKIIEKRQSVAFWCNPISGHATLYWYQQILGQGPKLLIQFQNNGVVDDSQLPKDRFSAERLKGVDSTLKIQPAKLEDSAVYLCASSSAGGGYTFGSGTRLTVV.

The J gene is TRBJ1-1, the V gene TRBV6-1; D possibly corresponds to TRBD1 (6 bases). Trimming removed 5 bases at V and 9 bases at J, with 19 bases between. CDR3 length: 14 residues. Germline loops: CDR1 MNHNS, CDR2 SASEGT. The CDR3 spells CASSHGRGLWKAFF. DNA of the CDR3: TGTGCCAGCAGTCACGGAAGGGGGTTATGGAAAGCTTTCTTT.

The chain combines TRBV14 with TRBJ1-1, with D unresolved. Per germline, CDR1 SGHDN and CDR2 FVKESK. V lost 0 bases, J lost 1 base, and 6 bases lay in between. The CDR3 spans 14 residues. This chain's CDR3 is CASSQDPRNTEAFF. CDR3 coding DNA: TGTGCCAGCAGCCAAGATCCTCGGAACACTGAAGCTTTCTTT.

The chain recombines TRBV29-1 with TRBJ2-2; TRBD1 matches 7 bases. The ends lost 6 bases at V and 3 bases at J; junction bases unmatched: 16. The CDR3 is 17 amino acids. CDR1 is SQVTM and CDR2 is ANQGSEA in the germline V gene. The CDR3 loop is CSVGEGFWDRDTGELFF. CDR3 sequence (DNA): TGCAGCGTCGGCGAGGGGTTCTGGGACAGAGACACCGGGGAGCTGTTTTTT.

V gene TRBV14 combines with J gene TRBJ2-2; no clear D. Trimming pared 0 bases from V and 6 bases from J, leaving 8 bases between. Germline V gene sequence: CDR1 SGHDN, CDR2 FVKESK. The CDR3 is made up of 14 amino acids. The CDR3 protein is CASSQDLFSGELFF. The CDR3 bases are TGTGCCAGCAGCCAAGATTTGTTTTCCGGGGAGCTGTTTTTT.